One sample yielded the 14 T cell receptor beta chains listed below, sequenced in a study of a mutant IDH1 vaccine in newly diagnosed glioma. The time point here: week 11, during vaccination. A single vaccine dose contained 300 ug of mutant IDH1 20-mer peptide, and topical imiquimod was used with it. No antigen has been assigned to these receptors. Here immunoSEQ multiplex PCR was the method, and the copy in TCRdb shows in-frame clones only, minus some. The sample has some 60,000 clones, about 84% seen once. The sample consisted of PBMCs, taken from a glioma patient whose treatment included an IDH1 peptide vaccine. The receptors derive from a man aged 25-45 years with glioma.

The chain combines TRBV5-1 with TRBJ2-1, with 7 bases identical to TRBD1. J lost 8 bases, V lost 4 bases, and 15 bases had no gene match. Per the germline V gene, CDR1 is SGHRS and CDR2 is YFSETQ. The CDR3 covers 16 residues. The CDR3, as DNA: TGCGCCAGCAGCACCTCAGGAAGGACAGGTTTCCATGAGCAGTTCTTC. It specifies CASSTSGRTGFHEQFF.

The chain couples TRBV18 to TRBJ2-7; D is possibly TRBD1 (6 bases). This CDR3 is 14 amino acids long. Trimming stripped 3 bases from V and 4 bases from J, with 13 bases between. Germline V CDR1 and CDR2: KGHSH, LQKENI. The CDR3 DNA reads TGTGCCAGCTCACCGGGGGCAGGTCGATACGAGCAGTACTTC. Its protein is CASSPGAGRYEQYF.

This clone was counted only a few times. V and J are TRBV30 and TRBJ1-1; a weak D match, TRBD1 (5 bases). CDR1 is GTSNPN and CDR2 is SVGIG in the germline V gene (reference sequence). The germline V and J ends were trimmed by 4 bases and 1 base, with 10 bases remaining between them. This CDR3 spans 13 amino acids. This chain's CDR3 is CAWNLGQNTEAFF. The CDR3 bases are TGTGCCTGGAACCTAGGACAGAACACTGAAGCTTTCTTT. The whole variable domain, filled in from reference TRBV30 and TRBJ1-1, reads SQTIHQWPATLVQPVGSPLSLECTVEGTSNPNLYWYRQAAGRGLQLLFYSVGIGQISSEVPQNLSASRPQDRQFILSSKKLLLSDSGFYLCAWNLGQNTEAFFGQGTRLTVV.

J is TRBJ1-3 and V is TRBV6-5; no clear D. Germline V gene data show CDR1 as MNHEY and CDR2 as SVGAGI. The CDR3 has 14 amino acids. Trimming left V 7 bases short and J 0 bases short, with 10 bases between. The CDR3 sequence is CASIPASSGNTIYF. The CDR3, as DNA: TGTGCCAGCATCCCGGCGAGCTCTGGAAACACCATATATTTT.

This clone has a handful of counts. This rearrangement joins TRBV27 to TRBJ1-5; D remains ambiguous. The CDR3 covers 15 residues. Trimming pared 3 bases from V and 2 bases from J, leaving 11 bases between. Per the germline V gene, CDR1 is MNHEY and CDR2 is SMNVEV (reference sequence). CDR3 in amino acids: CASSFWGMGNQPQHF. The DNA of the CDR3 is TGTGCCAGCAGTTTTTGGGGAATGGGCAATCAGCCCCAGCATTTT.

The rearrangement links TRBV20-1 to TRBJ2-1; D not resolved. The CDR3 totals 11 residues. Germline CDR1 DFQATT, CDR2 SNEGSKA (reference sequence). The CDR3 loop reads CSPSSYNEQFF. For the CDR3, the DNA is TGCAGCCCAAGCTCCTACAATGAGCAGTTCTTC.

The chain has TRBV7-2 and TRBJ2-3, with D possibly matching TRBD1 (6 bases). This CDR3 comprises 14 residues. V was shortened by 4 bases and J by 9 bases, with 17 bases between the two germline ends. The germline CDR1 and CDR2 sequences are SGHTA and FQGNSA. CDR3 in amino acids: CASSSGVYPRTQYF. CDR3 bases: TGTGCCAGCAGCTCAGGGGTTTATCCTAGAACGCAGTATTTT.

This chain links TRBV27 with TRBJ2-5; the D is unclear. The CDR3 loop spans 15 amino acids. The V end was cut by 5 bases, the J end by 7 bases, with 20 bases between. Germline V lookup: CDR1 MNHEY, CDR2 SMNVEV (reference sequence). CDR3: CASSILGRPPTTQYF. The CDR3 DNA reads TGTGCCAGCAGTATCCTCGGACGGCCTCCGACGACCCAGTACTTC.

The genes are TRBV11-2 and TRBJ2-2; D remains unclear. The V gene lost 2 bases and the J gene lost 7 bases, with 14 bases spanning the gap. Germline V CDR1 and CDR2: SGHAT, FQNNGV. There are 15 residues in the CDR3. The CDR3 sequence: CASSLKRSDVGELFF. The CDR3 DNA sequence: TGTGCCAGCAGCTTAAAGAGGTCGGATGTCGGGGAGCTGTTTTTT.

The chain is built from TRBV29-1 and TRBJ1-2; 11 positions match TRBD1. The CDR3 contains 13 residues. V lost 6 bases, J lost 4 bases, and 4 bases stayed unmatched. Germline CDR1 SQVTM, CDR2 ANQGSEA. The CDR3 is CSVADRGLYGYTF. CDR3 bases: TGCAGCGTAGCGGACAGGGGGCTCTATGGCTACACCTTC. Filled out from reference TRBV29-1 and TRBJ1-2, the complete variable domain reads SAVISQKPSRDICQRGTSLTIQCQVDSQVTMMFWYRQQPGQSLTLIATANQGSEATYESGFVIDKFPISRPNLTFSTLTVSNMSPEDSSIYLCSVADRGLYGYTFGSGTRLTVV.

The V call is TRBV18, the J call TRBJ1-2, with D perhaps matching TRBD1 (5 bases). CDR3 size: 14 residues. The V end lost 5 bases, the J end lost 4 bases, and 14 bases lay between the germline ends. Germline CDR1 KGHSH, CDR2 LQKENI. As DNA, the CDR3 is TGTGCCAGCTCATCAACCCGGGACCCCTATGGCTACACCTTC. Protein sequence: CASSSTRDPYGYTF.

The count of this clone is one. One junction end disagrees with the germline gene, perhaps due to a read error. The chain has TRBV12-5 and TRBJ1-4; D is perhaps TRBD1 (5 bases). CDR1 and CDR2 (germline): LGHNT, FRNRAP. This CDR3 has 17 residues. This CDR3 reads CASDLAYAGTHDEKLFF. The CDR3 DNA follows: TGTGCTAGTGATTTGGCATATGCCGGGACCCACGATGAAAAACTGTTTTTT.

J is TRBJ1-6 and V is TRBV6-5; 9 positions match TRBD1. The CDR3 extends over 14 amino acids. The V segment lost 6 bases and the J segment 7 bases; nucleotides outside the gene matches: 4. Germline V gene sequence: CDR1 MNHEY, CDR2 SVGAGI. The CDR3 DNA is TGTGCCAGCAGCGAAGACAGGGGGAATTCACCCCTCCACTTT. It specifies CASSEDRGNSPLHF.

This clone was detected once. The rearrangement joins TRBV4-3 to TRBJ2-7, with 10 bases lining up with TRBD2. From germline, CDR1 is LGHNA and CDR2 YSLEER. There are 15 residues in the CDR3. V was pared by 4 bases and J by 2 bases, with 5 bases of the junction left unmatched. In DNA, the CDR3 is TGCGCCAGCAGCCTTAGGACTAGCGGCCCCTACGAGCAGTACTTC. Encoded protein: CASSLRTSGPYEQYF.